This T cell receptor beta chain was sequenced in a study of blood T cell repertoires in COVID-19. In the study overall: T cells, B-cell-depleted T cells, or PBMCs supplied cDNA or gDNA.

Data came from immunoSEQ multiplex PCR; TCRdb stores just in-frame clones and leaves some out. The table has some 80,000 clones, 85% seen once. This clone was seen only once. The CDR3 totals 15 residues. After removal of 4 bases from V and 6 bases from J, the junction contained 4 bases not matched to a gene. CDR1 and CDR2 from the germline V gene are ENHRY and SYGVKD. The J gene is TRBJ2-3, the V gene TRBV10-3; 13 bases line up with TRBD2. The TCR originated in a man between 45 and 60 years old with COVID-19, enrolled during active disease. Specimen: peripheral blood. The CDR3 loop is CAISGGLAGEDTQYF. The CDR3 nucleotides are TGTGCCATCAGTGGCGGACTAGCGGGAGAGGATACGCAGTATTTT.